Below, 27 T cell receptor beta chains from the same sample are listed, as sequenced in a study of T cell repertoires in cytomegalovirus infection. Antigens of these TCRs are unknown. TCRdb analysed the reads with MiXCR anew, one entry per CDR3 protein. There are hundreds of thousands of distinct CDR3 sequences in the sample; roughly 46% occur only once, and 43% lies in the top ten. Sequenced material: cultured PBMCs, taken from culture after CMV antigen stimulation. These receptors originate from a human donor in good health (CMV status not recorded). Some clones in this sample may be carry-over from other donors' samples.

V usage is TRBV20-1 and J usage is TRBJ2-7, with 12 nucleotides matching TRBD2. The V gene's germline CDR1 is DFQATT and CDR2 SNEGSKA (reference sequence). The CDR3 runs to 13 residues. V lost 6 bases, J lost 7 bases, and 7 bases stayed unmatched. The CDR3 DNA reads as TGCAGTGCCAGACTAGCGGGAGTTGGGGAGCAGTACTTC. Protein: CSARLAGVGEQYF.

V and J are TRBV6-5 and TRBJ2-1; D may be TRBD1 or TRBD2 (6 bases each). The CDR3 extends over 15 amino acids. Germline lookup yields CDR1 MNHEY and CDR2 SVGAGI. The ends were cut back, 0 bases at V and 9 bases at J, with 15 bases in the middle. The CDR3 spells CASSYSRGTGGEQFF. The CDR3 nucleotides are TGTGCCAGCAGTTACTCGAGGGGGACCGGGGGTGAGCAGTTCTTC.

This clonotype was seen more than once but under ten times. The chain employs TRBV4-1 and TRBJ1-6, with a possible D match to TRBD1 (5 bases). Germline V gene data show CDR1 as MGHRA and CDR2 as YSYEKL. The length of the CDR3 is 14 residues. V dropped 5 bases and J dropped 7 bases, with 12 bases sitting between them. CDR3 nucleotides: TGCGCCAGCAGCGGCAGGGAAGGGAATTCACCCCTCCACTTT. As protein: CASSGREGNSPLHF.

This clonotype has a handful of counts. V usage is TRBV7-2 and J usage is TRBJ1-1, with D perhaps matching TRBD1 (5 bases). The CDR3 consists of 13 residues. Trimming left V 7 bases short and J 5 bases short, with 14 bases between. Germline V gives CDR1 SGHTA, CDR2 FQGNSA. The CDR3 spells CASNTNRLTEAFF. Written as DNA, the CDR3 is TGTGCCAGCAATACCAACAGGCTGACTGAAGCTTTCTTT.

The rearrangement uses TRBV6-5 and TRBJ2-5; weak D call: TRBD2 (6 bases). V was pared by 2 bases and J by 5 bases, with 12 bases between. Per the germline V gene, CDR1 is MNHEY and CDR2 is SVGAGI. This CDR3 has 14 residues. Here the CDR3 reads CASSYPGAGETQYF. Here the CDR3 DNA reads TGTGCCAGCAGTTACCCCGGCGCGGGGGAGACCCAGTACTTC.

The V and J genes are TRBV6-1 and TRBJ1-1, with D possibly TRBD1 on 6 matching bases. Germline V CDR1 and CDR2: MNHNS, SASEGT. The CDR3 runs 18 residues. The germline V and J ends were trimmed by 2 bases and 0 bases, with 19 bases remaining between them. The CDR3 DNA reads as TGTGCCAGCAGTGAAAGTAGGCAGGGGACTCCCATGAACACTGAAGCTTTCTTT. It specifies CASSESRQGTPMNTEAFF.

This clonotype was seen a few times. The V and J genes are TRBV7-6 and TRBJ1-1; unclear D gene. The CDR3 is 14 residues long. Germline CDR1 and CDR2: SGHVS and FNYEAQ. V was clipped by 5 bases and J by 6 bases, with 16 bases between them. Here the CDR3 DNA reads TGTGCCAGCAGCCCCTCGGGCGGCTTCGCTGAAGCTTTCTTT. Its translation: CASSPSGGFAEAFF.

The chain joins TRBV25-1 to TRBJ2-3; 10 positions match TRBD2. This CDR3 has 15 residues. Unmatched junction bases numbered 10, after V lost 7 bases and J lost 6 bases. The germline CDR1 and CDR2 sequences are MGHDK and SYGVNS. CDR3 region: CASMLLAGTYDTQYF. The DNA of the CDR3 is TGTGCCAGCATGCTACTAGCGGGGACGTACGATACGCAGTATTTT.

The chain joins TRBV19 to TRBJ1-2, with D possibly matching TRBD1 (6 bases). Germline CDR1 LNHDA, CDR2 SQIVND (reference sequence). V was trimmed by 7 bases and J by 1 base, leaving 19 bases between them. This CDR3 region has 16 residues. This CDR3 is CASTRAGTRINYGYTF. Written as DNA, the CDR3 is TGTGCCAGTACCCGGGCCGGGACACGGATTAACTATGGCTACACCTTC.

This clonotype turned up a few times. This sequence joins TRBV7-9 and TRBJ1-6; TRBD1 might be the D (5 bases). CDR3 length: 15 amino acids. Germline V gene lookup returns CDR1 SEHNR and CDR2 FQNEAQ (reference sequence). V lost 4 bases to trimming and J lost 4 bases, with 11 bases between them. DNA of the CDR3: TGTGCCAGCAGCTGGACAACAGAGTATAATTCACCCCTCCACTTT. Amino acid sequence: CASSWTTEYNSPLHF.

This chain uses TRBV28 with TRBJ1-5; D is uncertain. Trimming took off 7 bases at V and 7 bases at J, with 17 bases between the two ends. Germline CDR1 MDHEN, CDR2 SYDVKM. The CDR3 is 14 amino acids. CDR3 nucleotides: TGTGCCAGCATGGTGTCCGGGCTTGGGCAGCCCCAGCATTTT. Translated: CASMVSGLGQPQHF.

This clonotype was found a few times. The CDR3 region has the DNA TGTGCCAGCAGTCGCCAGGAGACAGGGCAGCAGTTCTTC. Encoded protein: CASSRQETGQQFF. V and J are TRBV6-1 and TRBJ2-1, with 7 bases aligning to TRBD1. V was pared by 5 bases and J by 11 bases, with 9 bases of the junction left unmatched. The CDR3 spans 13 residues. The germline V gene has CDR1 MNHNS and CDR2 SASEGT.

This clonotype was observed a few times. V gene TRBV2 combines with J gene TRBJ2-2; TRBD2 matches 7 bases. Germline V gene data show CDR1 as SNHLY and CDR2 as FYNNEI. Trimming cost V 4 bases and J 6 bases; bases outside gene matches: 5. CDR3 length: 14 residues. CDR3 region: CASSGRGVPGELFF. DNA for the CDR3: TGTGCCAGCAGTGGACGGGGGGTCCCCGGGGAGCTGTTTTTT.

The rearrangement joins TRBV6-5 to TRBJ2-7, with D tentatively TRBD2 (6 bases). Germline CDR1 MNHEY, CDR2 SVGAGI. Trimming shortened V by 11 bases and J by 5 bases, and 19 bases separated the two germline ends. This CDR3 has 13 residues. CDR3 coding DNA: TGTGCCTGCCGGGGGACTTCGTGGGACGAGCAGTACTTC. Its protein product is CACRGTSWDEQYF.

The rearrangement joins TRBV4-3 to TRBJ2-4; no reliable D call. CDR3 length equals 13 residues. V gave up 10 bases and J gave up 2 bases, with 12 bases separating them. CDR1 and CDR2 (germline): LGHNA, YSLEER. CDR3: CANPMQPKNIQYF. The CDR3 DNA reads as TGCGCCAACCCGATGCAGCCCAAAAACATTCAGTACTTC.

This clonotype was counted a few times. This chain connects TRBV19 to TRBJ1-2; TRBD1 agrees at 8 bases. Germline V gene data show CDR1 as LNHDA and CDR2 as SQIVND (reference sequence). Trimming took 5 bases from V and 7 from J; bases not matched to a gene: 12. The CDR3 consists of 15 residues. The chain's CDR3 is CASSQPDRAIRGYTF. The CDR3 region has the DNA TGTGCCAGTAGTCAACCGGACAGGGCTATACGTGGCTACACCTTC. Together with reference TRBV19 and TRBJ1-2, the CDR3 gives the full variable domain: DGGITQSPKYLFRKEGQNVTLSCEQNLNHDAMYWYRQDPGQGLRLIYYSQIVNDFQKGDIAEGYSVSREKKESFPLTVTSAQKNPTAFYLCASSQPDRAIRGYTFGSGTRLTVV.

This clonotype was counted between two and nine times. The V gene is TRBV6-6, the J gene TRBJ1-5; D might be TRBD1 (5 bases). Between the trimmed V and J ends, which lost 7 bases and 7 bases, there was a span of 20 bases. Germline V gene sequence: CDR1 MNHNY, CDR2 SVGAGI (reference sequence). The CDR3 totals 15 residues. CDR3 nucleotide sequence: TGTGCCAGCACTCAAAGCCCTCAGGGAAACCAGCCCCAGCATTTT. Encoded protein: CASTQSPQGNQPQHF.

This chain connects TRBV11-1 to TRBJ1-1; perhaps TRBD1 as D (5 bases). Between the trimmed V and J ends, which lost 0 bases and 1 base, there was a span of 18 bases. From germline, CDR1 is SGHAT and CDR2 FQDESV (reference sequence). The CDR3 length is 18 residues. For the CDR3, the DNA is TGTGCCAGCAGCTTAGCGAGTCCTGGACAAGGAGCGAACACTGAAGCTTTCTTT. It encodes CASSLASPGQGANTEAFF.

This clonotype showed up just a few times. The chain carries TRBV20-1 and TRBJ2-1; 8 nucleotides match TRBD2. The trim removed 0 bases at V and 9 bases at J, leaving 10 bases unmatched. This CDR3 is 15 amino acids long. From germline, CDR1 is DFQATT and CDR2 SNEGSKA (reference sequence). Written as DNA, the CDR3 is TGCAGTGCTAGAGATGTTAGCGGGGCGCCCGGTGAGCAGTTCTTC. It codes for CSARDVSGAPGEQFF.

At least ten counts were recorded for this clonotype. The CDR3 DNA reads as TGTGCCAGCAGCTTCGGGACACGGACGGGGCGTGAGCAGTACTTC. Translating gives CASSFGTRTGREQYF. This chain connects TRBV7-2 to TRBJ2-7; weak D call: TRBD1 (6 bases). The V gene lost 3 bases and the J gene lost 7 bases, with 19 bases spanning the gap. Germline CDR1 is SGHTA and CDR2 is FQGNSA. This CDR3 region has 15 residues.

With regard to this clonotype: Its ends do not fully match the called genes, so a read error is possible. The V gene is TRBV7-4, the J gene TRBJ2-7; D is possibly TRBD1 (6 bases). The CDR3 loop spans 13 amino acids. The germline CDR1 and CDR2 sequences are SGHVT and SQSDAQ. As DNA, the CDR3 is TGTGCCACACACAGGGAGAACGGCTACGAGCGGTACTTC. Translated, it gives CATHRENGYERYF.

This clonotype was detected a few times. The rearrangement joins TRBV11-2 to TRBJ2-1; 8 bases align to TRBD1. The CDR3 has 17 amino acids. The ends lost 1 base at V and 4 bases at J; junction bases unmatched: 9. The germline V gene has CDR1 SGHAT and CDR2 FQNNGV. The CDR3 protein is CASSLASGTGPYNEQFF. The CDR3 coding sequence is TGTGCCAGCAGCTTAGCTTCCGGGACAGGACCATACAATGAGCAGTTCTTC.

This clonotype was detected once. This chain links TRBV20-1 with TRBJ2-2; D uncertain. With 2 bases removed from V and 2 bases from J, the gap between germline ends came to 9 bases. CDR3 size: 14 residues. Germline CDR1 and CDR2: DFQATT and SNEGSKA (reference sequence). The CDR3 protein is CSARQSLNTGELFF. The CDR3 DNA follows: TGCAGTGCTAGACAGAGCCTCAACACCGGGGAGCTGTTTTTT.

The rearrangement joins TRBV4-1 to TRBJ1-5, with no clear D. Between the trimmed V and J ends, which lost 6 bases and 0 bases, there was a span of 12 bases. The germline gives CDR1 MGHRA, CDR2 YSYEKL. The CDR3 loop spans 15 amino acids. CDR3 sequence: CASRRTAYSNQPQHF. CDR3 bases: TGCGCCAGCAGACGGACGGCCTATAGCAATCAGCCCCAGCATTTT.

This chain uses TRBV7-8 with TRBJ1-5, with D unclear. The CDR3 sequence is 14 residues long. CDR1 SGHVS and CDR2 FQNEAQ come from the germline V gene. The V and J ends lost 3 bases and 6 bases respectively, with 12 bases between them. The chain's CDR3 is CASSFGRRLQPQHF. The CDR3 DNA is TGTGCCAGCAGCTTCGGCCGGAGGCTTCAGCCCCAGCATTTT.

The chain recombines TRBV4-3 with TRBJ1-1; D ambiguous. Germline V gene lookup returns CDR1 LGHNA and CDR2 YSLEER. The CDR3 sequence is 17 residues long. V was pared by 0 bases and J by 0 bases, with 14 bases between. CDR3 sequence (DNA): TGCGCCAGCAGCCAAGATGAAGCGCGTGGGATGAACACTGAAGCTTTCTTT. This translates into CASSQDEARGMNTEAFF.

This clonotype was counted only a few times. The J gene is TRBJ2-1, the V gene TRBV7-6, with D tentatively TRBD2 (6 bases). V was cut by 4 bases and J by 2 bases, with 12 bases left in between. Germline V gene lookup returns CDR1 SGHVS and CDR2 FNYEAQ. This CDR3 spans 15 amino acids. CDR3 protein: CASSSRWTTYNEQFF. CDR3 sequence (DNA): TGTGCCAGCAGCTCTCGGTGGACTACCTACAATGAGCAGTTCTTC.